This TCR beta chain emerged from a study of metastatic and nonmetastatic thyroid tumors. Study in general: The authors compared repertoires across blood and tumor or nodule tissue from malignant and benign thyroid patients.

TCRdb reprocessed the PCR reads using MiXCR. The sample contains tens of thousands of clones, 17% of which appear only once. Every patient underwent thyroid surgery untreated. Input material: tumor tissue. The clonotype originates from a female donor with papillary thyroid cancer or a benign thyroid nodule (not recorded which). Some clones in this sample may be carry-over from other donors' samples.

The CDR3 region is CASSLEVQPAYGYTF. CDR3 nucleotide sequence: TGTGCCAGCAGCTTGGAGGTCCAGCCGGCGTACGGCTACACCTTC. The chain uses TRBV5-4 and TRBJ1-2, with D uncertain. Trimming took off 0 bases at V and 8 bases at J, with 17 bases between the two ends. This CDR3 has 15 residues. CDR1 SGHNT and CDR2 YYREEE come from the germline V gene (reference sequence).